A selection of T cell receptor beta chains follows, all from one sample in a study of Graves' ophthalmopathy and Graves' hyperthyroidism. One entry per CDR3 protein results from TCRdb running MiXCR on the multiplex PCR reads. In the table there are approximately 210,000 distinct CDR3 sequences, around a fifth of which are singletons. The specimen sequenced was peripheral blood. The receptors were sampled from a woman aged 45-65 years with Graves' ophthalmopathy. Each CDR3 is given with its conserved first and last residue. A D gene is named only where the DNA matches it firmly. Size tells how often a clone was seen (once, few, many) or the class of an expanded clone, and some rows leave it out.

cdr3_length	d_call	v_call	clone_size	j_call	cdr3_nt	cdr3_aa
13	TRBD2	TRBV20-1	NA	TRBJ2-7	TGCAGTGCTAGAGCTAGCGGGAGGTACGAGCAGTACTTC	CSARASGRYEQYF
14	TRBD1	TRBV4-2	many	TRBJ1-2	TGTGCCAGCAGCTCCCCCGGGACAGCCTGGGGCTACACCTTC	CASSSPGTAWGYTF
14	NA	TRBV28	many	TRBJ1-5	TGTGCCAGCAAAGAACAGGGATCTCATCAGCCCCAGCATTTT	CASKEQGSHQPQHF
16	TRBD2	TRBV2	NA	TRBJ2-5	TGTGCCAGCAGTGACTCGCGGGGGGGAGGGTCAGAGACCCAGTACTTC	CASSDSRGGGSETQYF
16	TRBD2	TRBV30	many	TRBJ2-2	TGTGCCTGGAGTAGAGTGGCTAGCGGGACGTCTGGGGAGCTGTTTTTT	CAWSRVASGTSGELFF
13	NA	TRBV12-3/TRBV12-4	many	TRBJ1-2	TGTGCCAGCAGTTTTAGGGGCGGCTATGGCTACACCTTC	CASSFRGGYGYTF
13	TRBD2	TRBV7-9	NA	TRBJ2-7	TGTGCCAGCGGGACTAGCGGTACCTACGAGCAGTACTTC	CASGTSGTYEQYF
16	NA	TRBV7-8	NA	TRBJ2-7	TGTGCCAGCAGCTTAGCGGGCAGGGATTACTCCTACGAGCAGTACTTC	CASSLAGRDYSYEQYF
15	NA	TRBV12-3/TRBV12-4	NA	TRBJ1-1	TGTGCCAGCAGTTTTCGGCAGACGATGAACACTGAAGCTTTCTTT	CASSFRQTMNTEAFF
16	TRBD2	TRBV19	NA	TRBJ2-5	TGTGCCAGTAGTATAGACGTAGCGGGAGTACGAGAGACCCAGTACTTC	CASSIDVAGVRETQYF
15	NA	TRBV30	few	TRBJ2-2	TGTGCCTGGGACCCTCACAGCGCGAACACCGGGGAGCTGTTTTTT	CAWDPHSANTGELFF
12	NA	TRBV6-2/TRBV6-3	many	TRBJ2-7	TGTGCCAGCAGTTATCCCCACTACGAGCAGTACTTC	CASSYPHYEQYF
16	TRBD1	TRBV14	few	TRBJ1-1	TGTGCCAGCAGCCAAGATCCCACCACAGGGGGGCATGAAGCTTTCTTT	CASSQDPTTGGHEAFF
13	TRBD2	TRBV20-1	many	TRBJ2-7	TGCAGTGCTGGAGGGGTTGCGGGGGGTGAGCAGTACTTC	CSAGGVAGGEQYF
14	NA	TRBV5-1	NA	TRBJ2-7	TGCGCCAGCAGCTTGGAACGGCCAGCCTACGAGCAGTGCTTC	CASSLERPAYEQCF
14	NA	TRBV6-1	many	TRBJ2-5	TGTGCCAGCAGTGAATTTGGCAGTAAAGAGACCCAGTACTTC	CASSEFGSKETQYF
14	NA	TRBV5-1	NA	TRBJ2-7	TGCGCCAGCAGCTCTCGGAACGCAGCGGTCGGGCAGTACTTC	CASSSRNAAVGQYF
16	NA	TRBV7-2	NA	TRBJ2-1	TGTGCCAGCAGCCCTCGGTCTAGGACGCCCCGAAATGAGCAGTTCTTC	CASSPRSRTPRNEQFF
17	TRBD2	TRBV28	few	TRBJ2-5	TGTGCCAGCAGTTTACAACTAGCGGGAGGGCCGCGAGAGACCCAGTACTTC	CASSLQLAGGPRETQYF
16	TRBD2	TRBV6-5	NA	TRBJ2-4	TGTGCCAGCCGTTCCTCGACTAGCGGGGAGATAAACATTCAGTACTTC	CASRSSTSGEINIQYF
14	NA	TRBV27	NA	TRBJ1-6	TGTGCCAGCAGTTTGTACAATGGCCGCTCACCCCTCCACTTT	CASSLYNGRSPLHF
12	NA	TRBV6-1	many	TRBJ2-4	TGTGCCAGCAGAAGGACAGTCGACATTCAGTACTTC	CASRRTVDIQYF
15	NA	TRBV25-1	many	TRBJ1-2	TGTGCCAGCAGTACACCCGGGACCGCCGGCGGGGGCTACACCTTC	CASSTPGTAGGGYTF
14	NA	TRBV6-2/TRBV6-3	few	TRBJ2-2	TGTGCCAGCAGTTTACAGGGGAACACCGGGGAGCTGTTTTTT	CASSLQGNTGELFF
14	NA	TRBV3-1	NA	TRBJ1-2	TGTGCCAGCAGCCAAGGGCTAATGCCCTATGGCTACACCTTC	CASSQGLMPYGYTF
17	NA	TRBV20-1	many	TRBJ1-2	TGCAGTGCTAGAGATTTAGATGTGCTGTGGACGACGGAGGGCTACACCTTC	CSARDLDVLWTTEGYTF
14	NA	TRBV14	few	TRBJ1-1	TGTGCCAGCAGCCCTCAAAACGGGGGCACTGAAGCTTTCTTT	CASSPQNGGTEAFF
14	TRBD1	TRBV7-2	many	TRBJ1-1	TGTGCCAGCAGCCCCCGACAGGGGCACACTGAAGCTTTCTTT	CASSPRQGHTEAFF
15	NA	TRBV28	many	TRBJ2-7	TGTGCCAGCAGTTCTATTGACCGATCTTTACCCGAGCAGTACTTC	CASSSIDRSLPEQYF